The source of this T cell receptor (beta chain) is a study of blood T cell repertoires in COVID-19. Produced via immunoSEQ multiplex PCR; TCRdb's table is partial and in-frame only. The sample contains a few hundred thousand clones, about 87% of which appear only once. This TCR derives from a woman between 70 and 85 years old with active or convalescent COVID-19. Sequencing was done on a sample of peripheral blood.

In DNA, the CDR3 is TGTGCCAGCAGTCTTTCGACAGAGAGCCGAACTTTCTTT. Residues: CASSLSTESRTFF. The chain links TRBV9 to TRBJ1-1; D may be TRBD1 (5 bases). Germline CDR1 SGDLS, CDR2 YYNGEE. The CDR3 is 13 amino acids. The V end lost 5 bases, the J end lost 12 bases, and 20 bases lay between the germline ends. The entire variable domain, with the rest obtained from reference TRBV9 and TRBJ1-1, is as follows: DSGVTQTPKHLITATGQRVTLRCSPRSGDLSVYWYQQSLDQGLQFLIQYYNGEERAKGNILERFSAQQFPDLHSELNLSSLELGDSALYFCASSLSTESRTFFGQGTRLTVV.